The rows below give T cell receptor beta chains drawn from one sample of a study of shared clonotypes between healthy human individuals. Only in-frame clones appear in the TCRdb table, and some are missing; sequencing was by immunoSEQ multiplex PCR. This table has 760,000 or so clones, just over 95% appearing once. Sequences were obtained from naive CD8+ T cells sorted from blood. These receptors all come from a man aged 30 to 39 in good health. Both conserved end residues are part of each CDR3. The D gene is left open where the match is weak. Part of the rows lack a size; the others show once, few, many or a class for expanded clones.

>TRBV29-1|.|.|TRBJ2-3|15
CSVEDRGGWADTQYF
TGCAGCGTTGAAGATAGGGGGGGTTGGGCAGATACGCAGTATTTT
>TRBV30|.|.|TRBJ1-3|13
CAWSVFSGNTIYF
TGTGCCTGGAGTGTTTTCTCTGGAAACACCATATATTTT
>TRBV29-1|.|once|TRBJ1-2|13
CSVAGQGIYGYTF
TGCAGCGTTGCGGGACAAGGCATCTATGGCTACACCTTC
>TRBV6-4|.|.|TRBJ2-2|13
CASSYGSTGELFF
TGTGCCAGCAGTTATGGGTCCACCGGGGAGCTGTTTTTT
>TRBV2|.|.|TRBJ1-1|12
CASLGQNTEAFF
TGTGCCAGCTTAGGACAGAACACTGAAGCTTTCTTT
>TRBV5-8|.|.|TRBJ2-2|12
CASKRGTGELFF
TGTGCCAGCAAACGTGGGACCGGGGAGCTGTTTTTT
>TRBV7-2|.|.|TRBJ2-7|15
CASSLGGHSSYEQYF
TGTGCCAGCAGCTTAGGCGGTCATAGCTCCTACGAGCAGTACTTC
>TRBV2|.|.|TRBJ2-7|13
CASSRVLLYEQYF
TGTGCCAGCAGCAGAGTACTGCTATACGAGCAGTACTTC
>TRBV18|.|few|TRBJ2-3|12
CASSPSTDTQYF
TGTGCCAGCTCACCGAGCACAGATACGCAGTATTTT
>TRBV13|TRBD1|.|TRBJ2-3|18
CASSGTGGSLDSTDTQYF
TGTGCCAGCAGCGGGACAGGGGGCTCCCTGGATAGCACAGATACGCAGTATTTT
>TRBV29-1|.|.|TRBJ2-5|13
CSVEGQGHETQYF
TGCAGCGTTGAAGGGCAGGGACACGAGACCCAGTACTTC
>TRBV27|.|.|TRBJ1-5|15
CASSLSRRSNQPQHF
TGTGCCAGCAGTTTATCCCGGCGGTCCAATCAGCCCCAGCATTTT
>TRBV5-8|TRBD1|.|TRBJ1-5|15
CASSPGTGVNQPQHF
TGTGCCAGCAGCCCCGGGACAGGAGTAAATCAGCCCCAGCATTTT
>TRBV7-9|TRBD2|.|TRBJ2-1|16
CASSISGESSYNEQFF
TGTGCCAGCAGCATTAGCGGGGAAAGCTCCTACAATGAGCAGTTCTTC
>TRBV7-9|TRBD2|.|TRBJ2-1|16
CASRPSPGGSYNEQFF
TGTGCCAGCAGACCCAGTCCGGGAGGCTCCTACAATGAGCAGTTCTTC
>TRBV11-2|TRBD1|.|TRBJ2-7|16
CASSLGGTGAGYEQYF
TGTGCCAGCAGCTTAGGCGGGACAGGGGCAGGGTACGAGCAGTACTTC